Only a few counts were recorded for the clone carrying this T cell receptor (beta chain). Its antigen is currently unknown. Since all of the isolated RNA was reverse transcribed, expressed TCRB transcripts were what got sequenced. This table comes from immunoSEQ multiplex PCR, and its TCRdb copy is limited to in-frame clones, with some not included. The data contain a few hundred thousand clones, roughly an eighth of them singletons. The sample originates from a study of beta chain features in type 1 diabetes. Study-level results: Among all four CD4+ subsets, Type 1 diabetes patients had TCRB CDR3s that were moderately but significantly shorter.

This clonotype was obtained from a young man with type 1 diabetes. The specimen sequenced was naive CD4+ T cells from blood.

The CDR3 coding sequence is TGTGCCAGCTCACCAATGGGACAGCAGAACACTGAAGCTTTCTTT. Translation gives CASSPMGQQNTEAFF. The chain recombines TRBV18 with TRBJ1-1; TRBD1 agrees at 7 bases. J lost 1 base, V lost 2 bases, and 4 bases had no gene match. The CDR3 runs 15 residues. From germline, CDR1 is KGHSH and CDR2 LQKENI. Full variable domain (rest looked up from reference TRBV18 and TRBJ1-1): NAGVMQNPRHLVRRRGQEARLRCSPMKGHSHVYWYRQLPEEGLKFMVYLQKENIIDESGMPKERFSAEFPKEGPSILRIQQVVRGDSAAYFCASSPMGQQNTEAFFGQGTRLTVV.